This T cell receptor (beta chain) is from a study of blood T cell repertoires in COVID-19. Across the study: The United States, Italy and Spain were the sources of the acute and convalescent COVID-19 samples.

In the authors' methods: Amplifying reference gene primers gave estimates of nucleated cell counts. TCRdb's copy holds only in-frame clones and misses some; the assay was immunoSEQ multiplex PCR. That table is the source of V, J and clone size, and D and trimming were worked out from the DNA. The table shows 100,000 to 120,000 clones, with 80% to 90% occurring only once. V was pared by 6 bases and J by 6 bases, with 17 bases between. The CDR3 runs 14 residues. CDR1 and CDR2 from the germline V gene are MNHEY and SVGAGI. The TCR comes from a man aged 35-49 years with acute or convalescent COVID-19. The sample was peripheral blood. This chain connects TRBV6-5 to TRBJ1-1; D possibly corresponds to TRBD1 (6 bases). The CDR3 DNA reads as TGTGCCAGCAGAGATAGGGGGTGGGTAGCTGAAGCTTTCTTT. Its translation: CASRDRGWVAEAFF.